The entry below describes one T cell receptor (beta chain). Its specificity is unknown. The sample comes from a study of cytomegalovirus exposure and HLA in healthy donors. Germline CDR1 reads MNHEY; CDR2 reads SVGAGI. CDR3 length equals 16 residues. The germline V and J ends were trimmed by 0 bases and 6 bases, with 12 bases remaining between them. Both 60 Vbeta primers and 13 Jbeta primers went into the PCR. The table came from immunoSEQ multiplex PCR; TCRdb's copy has only in-frame clones and leaves some out. This table has 90,000 to 100,000 clones, 55% to 70% appearing once. General observations from the study: Most TCR sequences showed up rarely, but some public TCRs showed up in many donors. A later analysis found that most CMV-associated TCR beta chains appeared HLA-restricted.

The clonotype comes from a boy aged 10-17 years in good health and CMV-seropositive. V gene TRBV6-5 combines with J gene TRBJ1-6, with TRBD1 as a possible D gene (5 bases). Sequences were obtained from PBMCs. CDR3 residues: CASSYSRQTPNSPLHF. The CDR3 DNA reads TGTGCCAGCAGTTACTCGAGACAGACTCCTAATTCACCCCTCCACTTT.